The 7 T cell receptor beta chains given below trace back to one sample, sequenced in a study of T cells in Graves' hyperthyroidism and ophthalmopathy. RNA transcripts were the template for amplifying TCR beta CDR3 regions. The HTBI set primed first-round TCR CDR3 RT-PCR. MiXCR, applied by TCRdb to the multiplex PCR reads, yields one record per CDR3 protein. The sample holds about 420,000 distinct CDR3 sequences; roughly an eighth are singletons and the top ten take 5% to 6.5%. Sample: blood. Receptors originate from a woman aged 18-29 years with Graves' hyperthyroidism.

This clonotype was recorded a few times. The V and J genes are TRBV6-2 or TRBV6-3 and TRBJ2-5, with TRBD1 identical over 7 bases. CDR3 length: 13 amino acids. J lost 4 bases, V lost 2 bases, and 1 base had no gene match. Germline CDR1 reads MNHEY; CDR2 reads SVGEGT. CDR3 amino acids: CASSYTGAETQYF. CDR3 nucleotides: TGTGCCAGCAGTTACACAGGGGCAGAGACCCAGTACTTC.

This clonotype was seen many times. The V and J genes are TRBV6-2 or TRBV6-3 and TRBJ2-7, with TRBD2 matching over 8 bases. The CDR3 is 17 amino acids. Looked up from germline, CDR1 is MNHEY and CDR2 is SVGEGT. The V and J ends lost 6 bases and 2 bases, in that order; junction bases with no gene match: 15. The CDR3 coding sequence is TGTGCCAGCAGCAACACGGGGCGCGGGAGGAACGCCTACGAGCAGTACTTC. It translates to CASSNTGRGRNAYEQYF.

The V call is TRBV29-1, the J call TRBJ2-1; tentatively, D is TRBD1 (5 bases). CDR1 and CDR2 from the germline V gene are SQVTM and ANQGSEA. This CDR3 comprises 13 residues. V was clipped by 0 bases and J by 12 bases, with 15 bases between them. CDR3 nucleotides: TGCAGCGTTGAAGATAGCCAGGGCCGGTTGCAGTTCTTC. It yields the protein CSVEDSQGRLQFF.

This clonotype has at least ten counts. The rearrangement links TRBV2 to TRBJ2-7, with a possible D match to TRBD2 (6 bases). The germline CDR1 and CDR2 sequences are SNHLY and FYNNEI. The germline V and J ends were trimmed by 8 bases and 0 bases, with 8 bases remaining between them. This CDR3 contains 12 residues. The CDR3 DNA is TGTGCCAGCGGTAGCGGCTCCTACGAGCAGTACTTC. Translation gives CASGSGSYEQYF.

This clonotype occurred many times. This chain joins TRBV5-1 and TRBJ2-1; 9 positions match TRBD2. Germline V CDR1 and CDR2: SGHRS, YFSETQ. The CDR3 has 15 residues. V was pared by 5 bases and J by 3 bases, with 6 bases of the junction left unmatched. CDR3 region: CASSKGTSNYNEQFF. The CDR3 DNA is TGCGCCAGCAGTAAGGGGACTAGCAACTACAATGAGCAGTTCTTC.

This chain uses TRBV20-1 with TRBJ1-5, with D perhaps TRBD1 (5 bases). This CDR3 has 14 residues. V was cut by 3 bases and J by 4 bases, with 13 bases left in between. Germline values: CDR1 DFQATT, CDR2 SNEGSKA (reference sequence). As DNA, the CDR3 is TGCAGTGCTAGGGTGGGGACCACAAATCAGCCCCAGCATTTT. It yields the protein CSARVGTTNQPQHF.

Worth noting for this clonotype: Being one base from a much bigger clone, this may be a read error. The rearrangement links TRBV7-2 to TRBJ1-4, with 8 bases identical to TRBD1. The CDR3 has 15 residues. Germline lookup yields CDR1 SGHTA and CDR2 FQGNSA. The CDR3 sequence is CASSQGQGVNEELFF. CDR3 coding DNA: TGTGCCAGCAGCCAAGGACAGGGCGTTAATGAAGAACTGTTTTTT.